This T cell receptor beta chain emerged from a study of T cells in Graves' hyperthyroidism and ophthalmopathy. Study-level findings and limits: Ophthalmopathy cases were set apart from stable hyperthyroidism by a 13 V-J model. Most thyroid clonotypes expanded above 0.001 appeared in blood too.

The table lists this clonotype with many counts. Its antigen is not identified. No progression to ophthalmopathy during 18 months of follow-up defined stable disease. Amplification targeted TCR beta CDR3 regions from RNA transcripts. HTBI primers were used for first-round RT-PCR of the TCR CDR3. Each CDR3 protein gets one entry after TCRdb re-called the multiplex PCR reads with MiXCR. Of about 380,000 distinct CDR3 sequences in the sample, over 11% were seen once. V was clipped by 0 bases and J by 3 bases, with 15 bases between them. Per the germline V gene, CDR1 is MNHEY and CDR2 is SVGAGI. This CDR3 comprises 16 residues.

The sequenced sample was blood. The receptor's source is a woman aged 60-75 years with Graves' hyperthyroidism. The chain uses TRBV6-5 and TRBJ2-7; weak D call: TRBD2 (6 bases). The CDR3 spells CASSYSGVGGVYEQYF. The CDR3 DNA is TGTGCCAGCAGTTACTCGGGCGTCGGGGGAGTCTACGAGCAGTACTTC.